The subject of this entry is one TCR beta chain. At collection, donors were nominally healthy, but unrecorded immune exposures were probable. This CDR3 contains 16 residues. Germline V lookup: CDR1 SGHDN, CDR2 FVKESK. Unmatched junction bases numbered 6, after V lost 2 bases and J lost 1 base. This record belongs to a study of cytomegalovirus exposure and HLA in healthy donors. Vbeta (60) and Jbeta (13) primers were used in the PCR. Libraries were prepared by immunoSEQ multiplex PCR; TCRdb keeps only in-frame clonotypes and omits some of them. The table has over 100,000 clones, more than 55% seen once.

The chain links TRBV14 to TRBJ1-1, with 8 bases aligning to TRBD1. Sequencing was performed on PBMCs. This clonotype was obtained from a man younger than 35 in good health and CMV-seronegative. The DNA of the CDR3 is TGTGCCAGCAGCCAAAGGGCAGGACAGGGGAACACTGAAGCTTTCTTT. Protein: CASSQRAGQGNTEAFF.